This T cell receptor (beta chain) is drawn from a study of cytomegalovirus exposure and HLA in healthy donors. In the study overall: For the approximately 390 genotyped donors, approximately 83% fell within the Caucasian-associated ancestry cluster.

PCR amplification relied on 60 Vbeta primers (plus 13 Jbeta primers). TCRdb's table, derived via immunoSEQ multiplex PCR, lists solely in-frame clones and lacks some. The table has approximately 100,000 clones, roughly 70% seen once. Of note for this clone: Its matching antigen is unknown.

Findings of the study overall: Most of the TCR beta V segments (in an earlier analysis) were productive either about 87% or about 30% of the time. In a later analysis, productive TCRs from donors in an Asian-associated ancestry cluster reportedly carried fewer N-insertions than the cohort mean.

CDR3 length: 14 amino acids. CDR1 LNHDA and CDR2 SQIVND come from the germline V gene (reference sequence). V lost 3 bases and J 1 base, leaving 9 bases between the germline ends. The receptor's source is a man in his fifties in good health and CMV-seronegative. Sequencing was carried out using PBMCs. J is TRBJ1-2 and V is TRBV19; TRBD1 is a possible D gene (6 bases). The CDR3 DNA reads TGTGCCAGTAGTATGCAGGGGATTAACTATGGCTACACCTTC. This gives the protein CASSMQGINYGYTF.